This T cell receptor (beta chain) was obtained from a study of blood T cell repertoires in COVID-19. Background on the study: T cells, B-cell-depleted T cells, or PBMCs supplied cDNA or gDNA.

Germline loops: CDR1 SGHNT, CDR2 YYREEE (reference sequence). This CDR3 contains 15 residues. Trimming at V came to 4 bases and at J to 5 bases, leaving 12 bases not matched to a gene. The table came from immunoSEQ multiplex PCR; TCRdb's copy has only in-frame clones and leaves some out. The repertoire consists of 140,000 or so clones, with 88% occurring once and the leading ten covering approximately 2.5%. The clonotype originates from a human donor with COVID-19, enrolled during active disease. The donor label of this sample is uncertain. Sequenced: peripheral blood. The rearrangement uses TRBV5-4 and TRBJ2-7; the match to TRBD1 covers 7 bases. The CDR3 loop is CASSKDGQVAHEQYF. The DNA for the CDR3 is TGTGCCAGCAGCAAGGACGGACAGGTTGCCCACGAGCAGTACTTC.